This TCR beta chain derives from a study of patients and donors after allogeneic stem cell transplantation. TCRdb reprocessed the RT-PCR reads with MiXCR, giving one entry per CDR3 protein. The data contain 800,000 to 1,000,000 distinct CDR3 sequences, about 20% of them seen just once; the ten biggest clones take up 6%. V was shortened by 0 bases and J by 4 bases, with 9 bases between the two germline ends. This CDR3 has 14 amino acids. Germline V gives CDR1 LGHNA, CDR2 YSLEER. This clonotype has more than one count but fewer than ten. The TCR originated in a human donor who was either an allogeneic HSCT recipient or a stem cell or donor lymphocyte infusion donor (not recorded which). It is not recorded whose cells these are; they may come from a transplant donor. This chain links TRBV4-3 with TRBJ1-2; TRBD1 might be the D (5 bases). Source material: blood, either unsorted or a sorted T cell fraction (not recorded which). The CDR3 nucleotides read TGCGCCAGCAGCCAAGAGGGCAGGGCCTATGGCTACACCTTC. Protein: CASSQEGRAYGYTF.